This T cell receptor beta chain was identified during a study of cytomegalovirus exposure and HLA in healthy donors. Findings of the study overall: Beyond CMV serostatus, there was no information to go on about immune exposure. In a later analysis, TCR beta V- and J-gene trimming showed a link to a missense DCLRE1C variant. Some V segments, TRBV6-2 and TRBV6-3 among them, were indistinguishable and were therefore excluded. Sequencing artifact likely explains a cluster of highly shared sequence variants.

Per the germline V gene, CDR1 is MNHEY and CDR2 is SMNVEV (reference sequence). This CDR3 is 15 amino acids long. With 5 bases removed from V and 0 bases from J, the gap between germline ends came to 14 bases. A multiplex PCR was run with 60 Vbeta primers and 13 Jbeta primers. The method was immunoSEQ multiplex PCR; TCRdb's version includes in-frame clones alone and lacks a portion of them. Among approximately 110,000 clones listed, about 61% were seen once. Details on this clone: The antigen is undetermined.

The TCR originated in a woman in her twenties or thirties in good health and CMV-seronegative. This chain uses TRBV27 with TRBJ2-7; D may be TRBD2 (6 bases). Sequenced input: PBMCs. For the CDR3, the DNA is TGTGCCAGCAGTCCCCGGGGAGGCTTCTCCTACGAGCAGTACTTC. Amino acid sequence: CASSPRGGFSYEQYF.